The rows below give T cell receptor beta chains drawn from one sample of a study of OX40 agonist ivuxolimab in advanced cancers. TCRdb's copy holds only in-frame clones and misses some; the assay was immunoSEQ multiplex PCR. The top ten hold approximately 10% of the sample, which has tens of thousands of clones, about nine tenths seen once. The material was CD4+ or CD8+ T cells sorted from blood, obtained in a trial of the OX40 agonist ivuxolimab. The origin of the receptors is an adult with an advanced solid tumor such as melanoma, head and neck, liver or kidney cancer. CDR3s include the opening cysteine and the closing phenylalanine or tryptophan. Fields, in order: D gene, J gene, clone size, V gene, CDR3 DNA, CDR3 protein. A D gene is named only where the DNA matches it firmly. Only part of the rows carry a size: once, few, many, or a class if the clone is expanded.

.	TRBJ1-2	.	TRBV7-9	TGTGCCAGCAGCGGGGACATTAACTATGGCTACACCTTC	CASSGDINYGYTF
TRBD2	TRBJ2-3	.	TRBV27	TGTGCCAGTAAGAGCGGGGTCGGTAGCACAGATACGCAGTATTTT	CASKSGVGSTDTQYF
.	TRBJ2-1	.	TRBV19	TGTGCCAGTAGTATAGGGACTAATGAGCAGTTCTTC	CASSIGTNEQFF
.	TRBJ1-2	few	TRBV30	TGTGCCTGGAGGGCCCTGGGGGTTGGCTACACCTTC	CAWRALGVGYTF
.	TRBJ2-7	once	TRBV28	TGTGCCAGCAGTTCTAGACTAGAGTGGGGCGAGCAGTACTTC	CASSSRLEWGEQYF
.	TRBJ2-3	.	TRBV27	TGTGCCAGCAGTTCCCAAGGGGAACCACGCACAGATACGCAGTATTTT	CASSSQGEPRTDTQYF
TRBD1	TRBJ1-2	.	TRBV14	TGTGCCAGCAGCCAAGGACAGGGGGCAGCTAACTATGGCTACACCTTC	CASSQGQGAANYGYTF
.	TRBJ1-3	.	TRBV14	TGTGCCAGCAGCCAAGAGTTCCAGGGTCCCTCTGGAAACACCATATATTTT	CASSQEFQGPSGNTIYF
TRBD2	TRBJ2-2	.	TRBV7-9	TGTGCCAGCAGCCCGACTAGCGGGAGTTTCGGGGAGCTGTTTTTT	CASSPTSGSFGELFF
.	TRBJ2-2	.	TRBV28	TGTGCCAGCAGTTTGGGGGAAGTATACACCGGGGAGCTGTTTTTT	CASSLGEVYTGELFF
TRBD1	TRBJ2-1	.	TRBV19	TGTGCCAGTAGTCGACAGGGTCCCTACAATGAGCAGTTCTTC	CASSRQGPYNEQFF
.	TRBJ2-7	.	TRBV6-6	TGTGCCAGCAGTTTTTACAGGGGGGGGAACGAGCAGTACTTC	CASSFYRGGNEQYF
.	TRBJ2-7	.	TRBV5-4	TGTGCCAGCAGCGACACCTACGAGCAGTACTTC	CASSDTYEQYF
.	TRBJ2-2	.	TRBV28	TGTGCCAGCAGTATGACTCTTGTGGACACCGGGGAGCTGTTTTTT	CASSMTLVDTGELFF
.	TRBJ2-1	.	TRBV11-2	TGTGCCAGCAGCCGCCTTCTTAGCGGAAGATACAATGAGCAGTTCTTC	CASSRLLSGRYNEQFF
.	TRBJ1-2	few	TRBV2	TGTGCCAGCAGGTCTGGCTACACCTTC	CASRSGYTF
.	TRBJ2-2	once	TRBV5-1	TGCGCCAGCCGTGGAATATCCGGGGAGCTGTTTTTT	CASRGISGELFF
.	TRBJ1-3	.	TRBV21-1	TGTGCCAGCAGCAAAGGGCAGGGGAACGACACCATATATTTT	CASSKGQGNDTIYF
.	TRBJ2-2	medium-sized	TRBV4-1	TGCGCCAGCAGCCGAGACAGAGGGCAATTCGGGGAGCTGTTTTTT	CASSRDRGQFGELFF
.	TRBJ2-2	.	TRBV10-1	TGCGCCAGCACCTTTCGCGACCGCTTGAGCGGGGAGCTGTTTTTT	CASTFRDRLSGELFF
TRBD1	TRBJ1-4	.	TRBV2	TGTGCCAGCAGGGGACAGGTCGTTGTTGTCGGTGAAAAACTGTTTTTT	CASRGQVVVVGEKLFF
.	TRBJ1-2	.	TRBV7-2	TGTGCCAGCAGCTTAATAATCGACTATGGCTACACCTTC	CASSLIIDYGYTF
.	TRBJ2-3	.	TRBV6-4	TGTGCCAGCAGACCACAGAGACTATACACAGATACGCAGTATTTT	CASRPQRLYTDTQYF
TRBD1	TRBJ2-2	.	TRBV9	TGTGCCAGCAGCCCGTATTCCGGGACAGGGGACACCGGGGAGCTGTTTTTT	CASSPYSGTGDTGELFF
.	TRBJ2-3	.	TRBV7-9	TGTGCCAGCAGCTGGGGGGGGCCTATCACAGATACGCAGTATTTT	CASSWGGPITDTQYF
TRBD1	TRBJ2-7	.	TRBV29-1	TGCAGCGGGGGACAGGGGGCCTACGAGCAGTACTTC	CSGGQGAYEQYF
TRBD1	TRBJ2-1	.	TRBV10-1	TGCGCCAGCGGCAAACATGACAGGGGGAGAAATGAGCAGTTCTTC	CASGKHDRGRNEQFF
.	TRBJ1-2	once	TRBV21-1	TGTGCCAGCAGCAAGGGGGCTGGGGGATGGGACTATGGCTACACCTTC	CASSKGAGGWDYGYTF
TRBD1	TRBJ2-1	.	TRBV19	TGTGCCAGTAGTCTAATTACAGGGACAGGGGCGATTAGCTCCTACAATGAGCAGTTCTTC	CASSLITGTGAISSYNEQFF
TRBD1	TRBJ1-6	once	TRBV7-6	TGTGCCAGCAGCCCAAAAGTCCGGACAGGGACTAATTCACCCCTCCACTTT	CASSPKVRTGTNSPLHF